This is a list of T cell receptor beta chains from one sample in a study of vaccination and CD4 T cells after COVID-19. A single record per CDR3 protein comes from TCRdb applying MiXCR to the PCR reads. The table shows over 8,500 distinct CDR3 sequences, with approximately 67% occurring only once. No cognate antigen is known for these TCRs. The material was CD4+ T cells from blood, cultured in vitro, obtained before SARS-CoV-2 vaccination. The source of these receptors is a human donor who had recovered from COVID-19. Both conserved end residues are part of each CDR3. D genes are given only for firm matches. Clone size is given for some rows only: seen once, a few or many times, or a class if the clone is expanded.

D: TRBD2
V: TRBV7-9
size: once
J: TRBJ2-3
CDR3: CASSSGLVVTDTQYF
DNA: TGTGCCAGCAGCTCGGGACTAGTTGTGACAGATACGCAGTATTTT

D: TRBD2
V: TRBV20-1
size: few
J: TRBJ2-5
CDR3: CSAMRTSARSETQYF
DNA: TGCAGTGCTATGAGGACTAGCGCGAGATCAGAGACCCAGTACTTC

D: -
V: TRBV7-3
size: -
J: TRBJ2-7
CDR3: CASSADTQSEQYF
DNA: TGTGCCAGCAGCGCGGACACCCAAAGTGAGCAGTACTTC

D: TRBD1
V: TRBV5-1
size: -
J: TRBJ2-7
CDR3: CASSSGQIPYEQYF
DNA: TGCGCCAGCAGCTCGGGACAGATTCCCTACGAGCAGTACTTC

D: TRBD2
V: TRBV6-2/TRBV6-3
size: -
J: TRBJ2-3
CDR3: CASSGGLAASTDTQYF
DNA: TGTGCCAGCAGTGGGGGACTAGCGGCTAGCACAGATACGCAGTATTTT

D: TRBD1
V: TRBV6-1
size: -
J: TRBJ1-6
CDR3: CASSERPGQGVSHNSPLHF
DNA: TGTGCCAGCAGTGAACGCCCGGGACAGGGGGTCTCCCATAATTCACCCCTCCACTTT

D: -
V: TRBV19
size: -
J: TRBJ2-5
CDR3: CASSDMGGQTQYF
DNA: TGTGCCAGTAGTGACATGGGTGGCCAGACCCAGTACTTC

D: TRBD1
V: TRBV6-1
size: -
J: TRBJ1-5
CDR3: CASSGKQGYQPQHF
DNA: TGTGCCAGCAGTGGAAAACAGGGGTATCAGCCCCAGCATTTT

D: -
V: TRBV20-1
size: -
J: TRBJ1-1
CDR3: CSANGAAGRNTEAFF
DNA: TGCAGTGCTAATGGGGCGGCAGGACGGAACACTGAAGCTTTCTTT

D: -
V: TRBV28
size: -
J: TRBJ1-3
CDR3: CASSLRLGSSGNTIYF
DNA: TGTGCCAGCAGTTTACGGTTGGGCAGCTCTGGAAACACCATATATTTT

D: -
V: TRBV10-3
size: few
J: TRBJ2-7
CDR3: CAISVQGTYEQYF
DNA: TGTGCCATCAGTGTCCAGGGCACCTACGAGCAGTACTTC

D: -
V: TRBV20-1
size: -
J: TRBJ1-6
CDR3: CSARDYSQYNSPLHF
DNA: TGCAGTGCTAGAGATTACAGCCAGTATAATTCACCCCTCCACTTT

D: TRBD1
V: TRBV10-3
size: -
J: TRBJ1-6
CDR3: CAISDNRGLDNSPLHF
DNA: TGTGCCATCAGTGACAACAGGGGGCTCGATAATTCACCCCTCCACTTT

D: -
V: TRBV10-3
size: -
J: TRBJ2-3
CDR3: CAISGNLSPGASTDTQYF
DNA: TGTGCCATCAGTGGTAACCTCAGCCCGGGGGCCAGCACAGATACGCAGTATTTT

D: TRBD2
V: TRBV5-4
size: -
J: TRBJ2-7
CDR3: CASSFFSGREQYF
DNA: TGTGCCAGCAGCTTCTTTAGCGGGAGGGAGCAGTACTTC

D: -
V: TRBV19
size: -
J: TRBJ2-3
CDR3: CASLGTGHPSTDTQYF
DNA: TGTGCCAGTCTGGGGACGGGACACCCTAGCACAGATACGCAGTATTTT

D: -
V: TRBV20-1
size: -
J: TRBJ1-6
CDR3: CSARASTPSEGSPLHF
DNA: TGCAGTGCTAGAGCCAGTACCCCCTCCGAGGGTTCACCCCTCCACTTT

D: -
V: TRBV12-3/TRBV12-4
size: -
J: TRBJ1-3
CDR3: CASSSDRTSGNTIYF
DNA: TGTGCCAGCAGTAGTGATAGGACCTCTGGAAACACCATATATTTT

D: -
V: TRBV19
size: -
J: TRBJ1-5
CDR3: CASSPQWYSNQPQHF
DNA: TGTGCCAGTAGCCCCCAGTGGTATAGCAATCAGCCCCAGCATTTT

D: TRBD2
V: TRBV6-4
size: -
J: TRBJ2-2
CDR3: CASSDSTSGDTGELFF
DNA: TGTGCCAGCAGTGACTCGACTAGCGGGGACACCGGGGAGCTGTTTTTT

D: -
V: TRBV20-1
size: -
J: TRBJ2-5
CDR3: CSANSDIQETQYF
DNA: TGCAGTGCTAACTCTGATATTCAAGAGACCCAGTACTTC

D: -
V: TRBV20-1
size: few
J: TRBJ2-3
CDR3: CSARDLVGGSTDTQYF
DNA: TGCAGTGCTAGAGATCTAGTGGGGGGCAGCACAGATACGCAGTATTTT

D: TRBD1
V: TRBV2
size: few
J: TRBJ2-7
CDR3: CASRLNQGAREQYF
DNA: TGTGCCAGCAGGCTAAATCAGGGGGCGCGCGAGCAGTACTTC

D: -
V: TRBV20-1
size: -
J: TRBJ2-3
CDR3: CSAIDRGADTQYF
DNA: TGCAGTGCAATCGACAGAGGTGCAGATACGCAGTATTTT

D: -
V: TRBV20-1
size: few
J: TRBJ1-2
CDR3: CSASFSGPGYGYTF
DNA: TGCAGTGCTAGCTTTTCAGGGCCGGGCTATGGCTACACCTTC

D: -
V: TRBV20-1
size: few
J: TRBJ1-1
CDR3: CSASRNTEAFF
DNA: TGCAGTGCTAGCAGAAACACTGAAGCTTTCTTT

D: TRBD1
V: TRBV20-1
size: few
J: TRBJ1-5
CDR3: CSARAPRQGSQPQHF
DNA: TGCAGTGCTAGAGCCCCGAGACAGGGGAGCCAGCCCCAGCATTTT

D: -
V: TRBV10-3
size: few
J: TRBJ1-1
CDR3: CAIRTAGNTEAFF
DNA: TGTGCCATCCGCACGGCAGGGAACACTGAAGCTTTCTTT